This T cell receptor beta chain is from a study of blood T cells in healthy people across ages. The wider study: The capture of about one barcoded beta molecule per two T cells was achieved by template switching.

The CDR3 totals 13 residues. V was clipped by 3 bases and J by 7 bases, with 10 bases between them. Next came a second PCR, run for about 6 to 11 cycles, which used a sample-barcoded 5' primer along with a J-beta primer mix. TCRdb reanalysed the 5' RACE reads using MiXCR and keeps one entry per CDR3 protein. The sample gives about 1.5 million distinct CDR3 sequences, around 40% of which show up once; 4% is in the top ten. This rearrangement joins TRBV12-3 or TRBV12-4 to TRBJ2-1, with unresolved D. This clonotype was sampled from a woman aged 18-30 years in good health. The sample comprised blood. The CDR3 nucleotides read TGTGCCAGCAGTTTTGGGCAAGCGAATGAGCAGTTCTTC. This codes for CASSFGQANEQFF.